Listed below are T cell receptor beta chains from one sample, sequenced in a study of beta chain features in type 1 diabetes. Clones were read by immunoSEQ multiplex PCR, and TCRdb kept only the in-frame ones, dropping some. The sample carries some 360,000 clones, around a fifth recorded once. The sequencing input was naive CD4+ T cells from blood. The receptors shown here come from a woman between 18 and 29 years old in good health. Each CDR3 is given with its conserved first and last residue. D genes are given only for firm matches. Not all rows give a size; the values are once, few, many and, for expanded clones, a class.

J gene | V gene | clone size | D gene | CDR3 protein | CDR3 DNA
TRBJ1-1 | TRBV20-1 | few | - | CSAREVTEAFF | TGCAGTGCCAGGGAGGTCACTGAAGCTTTCTTT
TRBJ2-6 | TRBV19 | few | - | CASSIEEGSTSGANVLTF | TGTGCCAGTAGTATAGAGGAGGGCTCAACCTCTGGGGCCAACGTCCTGACTTTC
TRBJ2-7 | TRBV20-1 | - | TRBD2 | CSSLAGYEQYF | TGCAGTAGTCTAGCGGGCTACGAGCAGTACTTC
TRBJ2-3 | TRBV5-1 | few | TRBD2 | CASKREGDTQYF | TGCGCCAGTAAGCGGGAAGGAGATACGCAGTATTTT
TRBJ2-5 | TRBV5-6 | - | - | CASSLTEETQYF | TGTGCCAGCAGCTTGACGGAAGAGACCCAGTACTTC
TRBJ2-5 | TRBV9 | - | - | CASSRRDSRETQYF | TGTGCCAGCAGCAGGAGGGACAGTAGAGAGACCCAGTACTTC
TRBJ2-2 | TRBV30 | few | - | CAWSVIRGSGELFF | TGTGCCTGGAGTGTGATAAGGGGTTCAGGGGAGCTGTTTTTT
TRBJ2-5 | TRBV6-5 | few | TRBD2 | CASSSTGTSLETQYF | TGTGCCAGCAGTTCTACCGGGACTAGCTTAGAGACCCAGTACTTC
TRBJ2-7 | TRBV2 | - | - | CASRMEVEMYF | TGTGCCAGCAGGATGGAGGTGGAGATGTACTTC
TRBJ1-1 | TRBV18 | few | - | CASSPFDSATEAFF | TGTGCCAGCTCACCCTTTGACAGTGCCACTGAAGCTTTCTTT
TRBJ2-5 | TRBV7-7 | few | - | CASSLGSGGETQYF | TGTGCTAGCAGCTTAGGAAGCGGAGGGGAGACCCAGTACTTC
TRBJ1-1 | TRBV19 | - | TRBD1 | CASSTPDRDTEAFF | TGTGCCAGTAGTACGCCGGACAGGGACACTGAAGCTTTCTTT
TRBJ1-2 | TRBV4-1 | - | TRBD1 | CASSQRSGGYGYTF | TGCGCCAGCAGCCAGAGGTCAGGGGGTTATGGCTACACCTTC
TRBJ2-7 | TRBV11-3 | few | - | CASSTIYEQYF | TGTGCCAGCAGCACAATCTACGAGCAGTACTTC